Below, 28 T cell receptor beta chains from the same sample are listed, as sequenced in a study of human T cells and chemical hapten exposure. Treatment noted: therapeutic diphenylcyclopropenone sensitization with weekly scalp DPC. Unique molecular identifiers were linked by the library to individual cDNA molecules. TCRdb reprocessed the reads with MiXCR, giving one entry per CDR3 protein. The sample carries 5,000 to 6,000 distinct CDR3 sequences, around three fifths recorded once. Specimen: whole blood, collected before DPC sensitization or 2, 6, or about 24 weeks after (not recorded which). These receptors originate from an adult with alopecia areata. Some clones in this sample may be carry-over from other donors' samples. This table probably holds off-target reads from a library built for another chain.

Note on this clonotype: An end of the junction differs from the germline gene, which may be a read error. The rearrangement joins TRBV7-8 to TRBJ2-7, with 7 bases identical to TRBD1. The CDR3 has 11 residues. Germline assignment: CDR1 SGHVS and CDR2 FQNEAQ. The CDR3 sequence: CASRTPGQPEF. For the CDR3, the DNA is TGTGCCAGCAGAACCCCGGGACAGCCCGAGTTC.

This clonotype was picked up one time. V is TRBV9 and J is TRBJ2-3, with 9 nucleotides matching TRBD1. Germline V gene data show CDR1 as SGDLS and CDR2 as YYNGEE. The CDR3 covers 13 residues. V was clipped by 5 bases and J by 5 bases; unmatched bases: 3. CDR3 protein: CASSGTGRDTQYF. The CDR3 nucleotides read TGTGCCAGCAGTGGGACAGGGAGAGATACGCAGTATTTT.

The chain combines TRBV29-1 with TRBJ2-7; 11 bases align to TRBD2. The CDR3 spans 14 residues. The J segment lost 1 base and the V segment lost 7 bases, leaving 6 bases of the junction unmatched. The germline V gene encodes CDR1 SQVTM and CDR2 ANQGSEA. CDR3 residues: CSATLAGGSYEQYF. CDR3 coding DNA: TGCAGCGCTACCCTAGCGGGGGGTTCCTACGAGCAGTACTTC.

A few counts support this clonotype. The chain is built from TRBV5-1 and TRBJ2-7, with D possibly being TRBD2 (5 bases). The length of the CDR3 is 13 residues. Germline CDR1 is SGHRS and CDR2 is YFSETQ. V was trimmed by 4 bases and J by 5 bases, leaving 13 bases between them. The CDR3: CASSPLTGNEQYF. Here the CDR3 DNA reads TGCGCCAGCAGCCCCCTGACGGGGAACGAGCAGTACTTC.

The J gene is TRBJ1-2, the V gene TRBV28; D ambiguous. Trimming took off 6 bases at V and 2 bases at J, with 4 bases between the two ends. Germline lookup yields CDR1 MDHEN and CDR2 SYDVKM. This CDR3 contains 11 residues. CDR3 residues: CASRTNYGYTF. The DNA of the CDR3 is TGTGCCAGCAGGACGAACTATGGCTACACCTTC.

The V and J genes are TRBV7-9 and TRBJ2-7, with D possibly TRBD1 on 5 matching bases. The germline gives CDR1 SEHNR, CDR2 FQNEAQ (reference sequence). The CDR3 runs 14 residues. Trimming shortened V by 5 bases and J by 2 bases, and 13 bases separated the two germline ends. CDR3 in amino acids: CASSGLPGTYEQYF. The CDR3 bases are TGTGCCAGCAGCGGTCTGCCAGGGACCTACGAGCAGTACTTC. Filled out from reference TRBV7-9 and TRBJ2-7, the complete variable domain reads DTGVSQNPRHKITKRGQNVTFRCDPISEHNRLYWYRQTLGQGPEFLTYFQNEAQLEKSRLLSDRFSAERPKGSFSTLEIQRTEQGDSAMYLCASSGLPGTYEQYFGPGTRLTVT.

The V gene is TRBV19, the J gene TRBJ2-3; tentatively, D is TRBD2 (5 bases). This CDR3 region has 15 residues. V was clipped by 10 bases and J by 0 bases, with 17 bases between them. CDR1 LNHDA and CDR2 SQIVND come from the germline V gene (reference sequence). The CDR3 loop is CATSSGGASTDTQYF. In nucleotides, the CDR3 is TGTGCCACCAGCAGCGGAGGCGCTAGCACAGATACGCAGTATTTT.

This clonotype was observed a handful of times. The chain uses TRBV20-1 and TRBJ2-5; TRBD2 aligns across 11 bases. The germline CDR1 and CDR2 sequences are DFQATT and SNEGSKA (reference sequence). The CDR3 consists of 14 residues. The V gene end was trimmed by 6 bases and the J gene end by 5 bases; junction bases not matched to a gene: 8. CDR3 DNA: TGCAGTGCCCGGACTAGCGGGTCGTCGGAGACCCAGTACTTC. Encoded protein: CSARTSGSSETQYF.

There are a few counts of this clonotype. The chain combines TRBV2 with TRBJ1-6; D call uncertain. The CDR3 runs to 16 residues. With 0 bases removed from V and 7 bases from J, the gap between germline ends came to 13 bases. Germline V gives CDR1 SNHLY, CDR2 FYNNEI. CDR3 protein: CASSEALPRMNSPLHF. CDR3 nucleotides: TGTGCCAGCAGTGAAGCGCTTCCCAGGATGAATTCACCCCTCCACTTT.

The chain recombines TRBV6-6 with TRBJ2-5; D remains unclear. The V gene's germline CDR1 is MNHNY and CDR2 SVGAGI (reference sequence). This CDR3 spans 10 amino acids. The V and J ends lost 6 bases and 4 bases respectively, with 3 bases between them. DNA of the CDR3: TGTGCCAGCAGGAGAGAGACCCAGTACTTC. This encodes CASRRETQYF.

This rearrangement joins TRBV6-4 to TRBJ2-2; 8 positions agree with TRBD2. Germline CDR1 MRHNA, CDR2 SNTAGT. V shed 5 bases, J shed 5 bases, and the junction held 7 bases outside the gene matches. This CDR3 spans 15 amino acids. CDR3 DNA sequence: TGTGCCAGCAGTCCCGGGACTAGGAAGACCGGGGAGCTGTTTTTT. It encodes CASSPGTRKTGELFF.

This rearrangement joins TRBV24-1 to TRBJ2-7; D unresolved. CDR3 size: 15 residues. V lost 4 bases, J lost 0 bases, and 12 bases lay in between. CDR1 and CDR2 (germline): KGHDR, SFDVKD. For the CDR3, the DNA is TGTGCCACCAGTGACCCAGGCTTAAGCTCCTACGAGCAGTACTTC. It specifies CATSDPGLSSYEQYF.

This clonotype showed up just a few times. This sequence joins TRBV5-1 and TRBJ2-1, with unresolved D. The germline V gene encodes CDR1 SGHRS and CDR2 YFSETQ. Trimming took 1 base from V and 9 from J, leaving 11 bases between them. The CDR3 is made up of 13 amino acids. CDR3 DNA sequence: TGCGCCAGCAGCTTGCCACCTGCTAGTGAGCAGTTCTTC. This translates into CASSLPPASEQFF.

The V call is TRBV7-9, the J call TRBJ1-1; D unresolved. The germline V and J ends were trimmed by 2 bases and 4 bases, with 5 bases remaining between them. Germline values: CDR1 SEHNR, CDR2 FQNEAQ (reference sequence). CDR3 size: 12 residues. CDR3 sequence: CASSLQSTEAFF. In DNA, the CDR3 is TGTGCCAGCAGCTTACAGAGCACTGAAGCTTTCTTT.

This chain links TRBV20-1 with TRBJ2-7, with D unresolved. CDR3 length: 13 amino acids. The ends were cut back, 0 bases at V and 3 bases at J, with 9 bases in the middle. Germline assignment: CDR1 DFQATT and CDR2 SNEGSKA (reference sequence). Here the CDR3 reads CSARDSRGYEQYF. The DNA for the CDR3 is TGCAGTGCTAGAGACTCCCGCGGCTACGAGCAGTACTTC.

V usage is TRBV3-1 and J usage is TRBJ2-7, with TRBD1 identical over 11 bases. Germline-derived CDR1 and CDR2 are LGHDT and YNNKEL (reference sequence). CDR3 length: 13 residues. The V gene end was trimmed by 4 bases and the J gene end by 11 bases; junction bases not matched to a gene: 7. CDR3 coding DNA: TGTGCCAGCAGCCCGGGACAGGGGGGAAGAAAGTACTTC. Translated: CASSPGQGGRKYF.

The chain recombines TRBV3-1 with TRBJ2-1; no firm D call. The CDR3 sequence is 15 residues long. V lost 0 bases and J lost 4, with 10 bases in between. Germline V gene sequence: CDR1 LGHDT, CDR2 YNNKEL (reference sequence). In nucleotides, the CDR3 is TGTGCCAGCAGCCAAGAGACTTCTATGTACAATGAGCAGTTCTTC. This gives the protein CASSQETSMYNEQFF.

This clonotype was recorded a few times. J is TRBJ2-6 and V is TRBV3-1; D gene unclear. CDR1 and CDR2 (germline): LGHDT, YNNKEL (reference sequence). V shed 4 bases and J shed 10 bases, with 14 bases lying between them. The CDR3 is 14 residues long. CDR3 nucleotides: TGTGCCAGCAGCCTAAGACGGTCAGAAAACGTCCTGACTTTC. This sequence encodes CASSLRRSENVLTF.

The CDR3 loop is CASSLSSHQPQHF. In DNA, the CDR3 is TGTGCCAGCAGTTTAAGCAGCCATCAGCCCCAGCATTTT. The chain carries TRBV27 and TRBJ1-5; D uncertain. CDR3 length: 13 amino acids. CDR1 is MNHEY, CDR2 SMNVEV, per germline (reference sequence). Trimming removed 2 bases at V and 5 bases at J, with 7 bases between.

V gene TRBV20-1 combines with J gene TRBJ2-3; TRBD2 agrees at 7 bases. The CDR3 has 11 amino acids. V dropped 2 bases and J dropped 14; count of bases not matched to a gene: 7. Looked up from germline, CDR1 is DFQATT and CDR2 is SNEGSKA (reference sequence). CDR3 DNA: TGCAGTGCTAGATTAGCGGGCCAAGTGTATTTT. Translation gives CSARLAGQVYF.

This chain joins TRBV12-3 or TRBV12-4 and TRBJ1-2; 9 bases fit TRBD1. The length of the CDR3 is 15 residues. V was clipped by 7 bases and J by 7 bases; unmatched bases: 13. As DNA, the CDR3 is TGTGCCAGCACCCGTACTCGGACAGGGGAAGGTGGCTACACCTTC. Translation gives CASTRTRTGEGGYTF.

V is TRBV12-3 or TRBV12-4 and J is TRBJ2-1; the match to TRBD2 covers 10 bases. The CDR3 has 15 amino acids. The V gene end was trimmed by 4 bases and the J gene end by 3 bases; junction bases not matched to a gene: 3. CDR3 region: CASSWRTSGYNEQFF. The CDR3 DNA is TGTGCCAGCAGTTGGCGGACTAGCGGCTACAATGAGCAGTTCTTC.

V usage is TRBV19 and J usage is TRBJ2-5; no definite D call. V gave up 0 bases and J gave up 7 bases, with 0 bases separating them. The CDR3 contains 10 residues. Per germline, CDR1 LNHDA and CDR2 SQIVND (reference sequence). The CDR3 protein is CASSIETQYF. The CDR3 DNA reads TGTGCCAGTAGTATAGAGACCCAGTACTTC.

The chain recombines TRBV2 with TRBJ2-1, with D perhaps given as TRBD1 or TRBD2 (5 bases each). The germline CDR1 and CDR2 sequences are SNHLY and FYNNEI. The CDR3 covers 14 residues. Trimming left V 8 bases short and J 4 bases short, with 15 bases between. The CDR3 sequence is CASRRTSRYNEQFF. For the CDR3, the DNA is TGTGCCAGCCGGAGGACATCGAGGTACAATGAGCAGTTCTTC.

The chain joins TRBV7-2 to TRBJ2-5, with D maybe TRBD2 (5 bases). Germline-derived CDR1 and CDR2 are SGHTA and FQGNSA. This CDR3 spans 15 amino acids. V was cut by 5 bases and J by 4 bases, with 17 bases left in between. This CDR3 reads CASSEAVIRRETQYF. CDR3 nucleotides: TGTGCCAGCAGCGAAGCGGTCATTAGACGAGAGACCCAGTACTTC.

The table lists this clonotype with a few counts. The rearrangement links TRBV2 to TRBJ2-2; possible D gene TRBD2, 5 bases. Germline-derived CDR1 and CDR2 are SNHLY and FYNNEI. The CDR3 has 14 amino acids. V was shortened by 4 bases and J by 6 bases, with 12 bases between the two germline ends. The CDR3 is CASSVLEGAGELFF. In nucleotides, the CDR3 is TGTGCCAGCAGTGTCTTAGAGGGCGCCGGGGAGCTGTTTTTT. Supplemented by reference TRBV2 and TRBJ2-2, the full variable domain reads EPEVTQTPSHQVTQMGQEVILRCVPISNHLYFYWYRQILGQKVEFLVSFYNNEISEKSEIFDDQFSVERPDGSNFTLKIRSTKLEDSAMYFCASSVLEGAGELFFGEGSRLTVL.

V and J are TRBV12-3 or TRBV12-4 and TRBJ1-2; D gene uncertain. V was pared by 7 bases and J by 2 bases, with 14 bases between. This CDR3 contains 14 residues. The CDR3 here is CASTVGVPNYGYTF. CDR3 nucleotides: TGTGCCAGCACCGTGGGAGTTCCCAACTATGGCTACACCTTC.

The V gene is TRBV7-2, the J gene TRBJ2-4, with 8 bases aligning to TRBD2. This CDR3 comprises 18 residues. Per germline, CDR1 SGHTA and CDR2 FQGNSA. J lost 0 bases, V lost 1 base, and 8 bases had no gene match. The CDR3 nucleotides read TGTGCCAGCAGCTTAGAACGTGGCGGACTAGCAGCCAAAAACATTCAGTACTTC. Translating it yields CASSLERGGLAAKNIQYF.